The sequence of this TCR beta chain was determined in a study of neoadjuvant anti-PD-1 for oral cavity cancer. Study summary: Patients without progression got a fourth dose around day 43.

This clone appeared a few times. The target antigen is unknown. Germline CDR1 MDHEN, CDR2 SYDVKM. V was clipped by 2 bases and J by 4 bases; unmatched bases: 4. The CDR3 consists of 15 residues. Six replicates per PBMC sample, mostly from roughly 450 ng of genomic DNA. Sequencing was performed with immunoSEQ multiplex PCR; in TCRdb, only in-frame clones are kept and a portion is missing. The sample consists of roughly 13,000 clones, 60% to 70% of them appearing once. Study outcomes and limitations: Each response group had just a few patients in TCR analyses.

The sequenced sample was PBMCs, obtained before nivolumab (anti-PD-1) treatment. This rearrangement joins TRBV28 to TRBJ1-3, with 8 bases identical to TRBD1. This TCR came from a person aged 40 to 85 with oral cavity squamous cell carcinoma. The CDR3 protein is CASSLGGQEGNTIYF. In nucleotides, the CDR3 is TGTGCCAGCAGTTTAGGGGGACAGGAAGGAAACACCATATATTTT.